The 31 T cell receptor beta chains given below trace back to one sample, sequenced in a study of blood T cell repertoires in COVID-19. Profiled with immunoSEQ multiplex PCR; TCRdb holds only in-frame clones, not every one. The profile shows around 300,000 clones, 85% of them singletons. Specimen: peripheral blood. Receptors originate from a human donor in a cohort sampled during active COVID-19.

The rearrangement uses TRBV10-3 and TRBJ2-7; D perhaps matches TRBD2 (6 bases). The CDR3 has 15 residues. Trimming removed 2 bases at V and 3 bases at J, with 14 bases between. Germline V gene data show CDR1 as ENHRY and CDR2 as SYGVKD. The CDR3 sequence is CAISEGGAARYEQYF. As DNA, the CDR3 is TGTGCCATCAGTGAGGGAGGGGCGGCCCGCTACGAGCAGTACTTC.

The chain uses TRBV28 and TRBJ2-5, with D perhaps matching TRBD2 (5 bases). The germline V gene encodes CDR1 MDHEN and CDR2 SYDVKM. This CDR3 has 13 amino acids. V gave up 3 bases and J gave up 6 bases, with 11 bases separating them. CDR3 sequence: CASSFGSGKTQYF. The DNA of the CDR3 is TGTGCCAGCAGTTTTGGGAGCGGAAAGACCCAGTACTTC.

The rearrangement joins TRBV5-1 to TRBJ2-2; 11 bases fit TRBD2. Trimming at V came to 7 bases and at J to 2 bases, leaving 4 bases not matched to a gene. CDR3 length equals 15 residues. From germline, CDR1 is SGHRS and CDR2 YFSETQ. The CDR3 DNA follows: TGCGCCAGCGTTGGGACTAGCGGTAACACCGGGGAGCTGTTTTTT. This codes for CASVGTSGNTGELFF. Filled out from reference TRBV5-1 and TRBJ2-2, the complete variable domain reads KAGVTQTPRYLIKTRGQQVTLSCSPISGHRSVSWYQQTPGQGLQFLFEYFSETQRNKGNFPGRFSGRQFSNSRSEMNVSTLELGDSALYLCASVGTSGNTGELFFGEGSRLTVL.

The chain has TRBV5-1 and TRBJ1-5; D is ambiguous. The CDR3 runs to 15 residues. Trimming removed 1 base at V and 3 bases at J, with 11 bases between. From germline, CDR1 is SGHRS and CDR2 YFSETQ. CDR3 in DNA: TGCGCCAGCAGCTTGTCGGGTCAGAACAATCAGCCCCAGCATTTT. This gives the protein CASSLSGQNNQPQHF.

The chain is built from TRBV9 and TRBJ2-3, with a tentative D call TRBD1 (6 bases). Trimming cost V 2 bases and J 0 bases, with 16 bases left between them. The V gene's germline CDR1 is SGDLS and CDR2 YYNGEE. The CDR3 spans 17 residues. CDR3 bases: TGTGCCAGCAGCGTGACAGGCCTGCCTTCTAGCACAGATACGCAGTATTTT. It specifies CASSVTGLPSSTDTQYF.

CDR3 sequence reads: CASSLGVLDQETQYF. The CDR3 DNA is TGTGCCAGCAGCTTAGGGGTCCTAGACCAAGAGACCCAGTACTTC. The chain is built from TRBV7-2 and TRBJ2-5, with D unclear. The germline V and J ends were trimmed by 1 base and 0 bases, with 9 bases remaining between them. The CDR3 sequence is 15 residues long. CDR1 SGHTA and CDR2 FQGNSA come from the germline V gene.

The chain joins TRBV6-5 to TRBJ2-1; no reliable D call. Germline CDR1 is MNHEY and CDR2 is SVGAGI. The CDR3 extends over 15 amino acids. The ends were cut back, 6 bases at V and 4 bases at J, with 16 bases in the middle. In DNA, the CDR3 is TGTGCCAGCAGGGTGGAACAGTCCTCTTACAATGAGCAGTTCTTC. It codes for CASRVEQSSYNEQFF.

The chain joins TRBV6-5 to TRBJ2-7; D unresolved. This CDR3 is built from 14 residues. Germline CDR1 and CDR2: MNHEY and SVGAGI. Deletions cut 5 bases from V and 0 bases from J, with 11 bases between. This CDR3 is CASSNLGNSYEQYF. As DNA, the CDR3 is TGTGCCAGCAGTAACCTAGGAAACTCCTACGAGCAGTACTTC.

This clone was recorded a few times. The rearrangement uses TRBV18 and TRBJ1-3; unclear D gene. The CDR3 runs to 16 residues. CDR1 and CDR2 (germline): KGHSH, LQKENI. Trimming removed 0 bases at V and 3 bases at J, with 12 bases between. CDR3 amino acids: CASSPPNPGDGNTIYF. In DNA, the CDR3 is TGTGCCAGCTCACCACCAAATCCCGGGGATGGAAACACCATATATTTT.

The genes are TRBV7-2 and TRBJ1-2, with 9 positions matching TRBD1. The germline gives CDR1 SGHTA, CDR2 FQGNSA. The CDR3 length is 14 residues. V dropped 5 bases and J dropped 8; count of bases not matched to a gene: 9. CDR3 nucleotides: TGTGCCAGCAGCGGGACAGGGTTACTAGGAGGCTACACCTTC. Its translation is CASSGTGLLGGYTF.

Written as DNA, the CDR3 is TGTGCCAGCAGACAAGCGGGAGGGTTCAAAAACATTCAGTACTTC. Translating gives CASRQAGGFKNIQYF. The chain couples TRBV27 to TRBJ2-4, with 10 bases lining up with TRBD2. Trimming removed 6 bases from V and 3 bases from J; junction bases left unmatched: 5. Germline CDR1 and CDR2: MNHEY and SMNVEV (reference sequence). This CDR3 region has 15 residues.

V and J are TRBV11-2 and TRBJ2-3; 9 positions agree with TRBD2. CDR3 length: 15 amino acids. Germline CDR1 is SGHAT and CDR2 is FQNNGV. The ends lost 4 bases at V and 4 bases at J; junction bases unmatched: 6. The CDR3 sequence: CASSYKAGGPDTQYF. CDR3 nucleotides: TGTGCCAGCAGCTACAAAGCGGGAGGCCCAGATACGCAGTATTTT.

The chain employs TRBV19 and TRBJ2-7, with 7 bases matching TRBD2. Germline values: CDR1 LNHDA, CDR2 SQIVND (reference sequence). V shed 8 bases and J 1 base; nucleotides not matched to a gene: 8. The CDR3 length is 14 residues. The CDR3 sequence: CASREQGGSYEQYF. For the CDR3, the DNA is TGTGCCAGTCGGGAGCAGGGAGGGTCCTACGAGCAGTACTTC.

The J gene is TRBJ2-2, the V gene TRBV5-1; D unclear. Trimming pared 4 bases from V and 10 bases from J, leaving 14 bases between. The germline V gene has CDR1 SGHRS and CDR2 YFSETQ. The CDR3 totals 13 residues. The CDR3 here is CASSPQTYEELFF. The CDR3 DNA sequence: TGCGCCAGCAGCCCGCAAACCTACGAGGAGCTGTTTTTT.

The J gene is TRBJ2-2, the V gene TRBV5-1; tentative D call: TRBD2 (5 bases). Germline V CDR1 and CDR2: SGHRS, YFSETQ. This CDR3 contains 15 residues. Trimming removed 2 bases from V and 0 bases from J, with 8 bases in between. CDR3 region: CASSFRETNTGELFF. The CDR3 DNA reads TGCGCCAGCAGCTTTAGGGAGACGAACACCGGGGAGCTGTTTTTT.

This sequence joins TRBV24-1 and TRBJ2-1; 7 positions match TRBD2. V shed 3 bases and J 4 bases; nucleotides not matched to a gene: 8. CDR3 length: 16 residues. Per the germline V gene, CDR1 is KGHDR and CDR2 is SFDVKD. The CDR3 DNA sequence: TGTGCCACCAGTGATCCCGGACTAGATTCTTACAATGAGCAGTTCTTC. It codes for CATSDPGLDSYNEQFF.

The chain combines TRBV5-1 with TRBJ2-5, with D tentatively TRBD2 (6 bases). The ends were cut back, 4 bases at V and 1 base at J, with 17 bases in the middle. The germline CDR1 and CDR2 sequences are SGHRS and YFSETQ. The CDR3 contains 16 residues. CDR3 in DNA: TGCGCCAGCAGCCCCACGAGGGGACTGAGCCAAGAGACCCAGTACTTC. Translated, it gives CASSPTRGLSQETQYF.

The J gene is TRBJ2-5, the V gene TRBV7-2, with a tentative D call TRBD2 (7 bases). V shed 5 bases and J shed 3 bases, with 16 bases lying between them. The germline V gene encodes CDR1 SGHTA and CDR2 FQGNSA. The CDR3 loop spans 15 amino acids. The CDR3 nucleotides read TGTGCCAGCAGCCCCCGGGGGGCAGAGGAAGAGACCCAGTACTTC. Its translation is CASSPRGAEEETQYF.

CDR3 protein: CASSQVSGKDGYTF. The CDR3 nucleotides are TGTGCCAGCAGCCAAGTGTCGGGAAAAGATGGCTACACCTTC. The rearrangement uses TRBV3-1 (or the pseudogene TRBV3-2) and TRBJ1-2, with no clear D. This CDR3 comprises 14 residues. V lost 1 base and J 6 bases, leaving 12 bases between the germline ends. CDR1 LGHDT and CDR2 YNNKEL come from the germline V gene (reference sequence).

This clone was found a few times. V is TRBV6-6 and J is TRBJ1-5; D is possibly TRBD1 (6 bases). V was clipped by 5 bases and J by 7 bases, with 12 bases between them. The CDR3 totals 13 residues. Germline V gene lookup returns CDR1 MNHNY and CDR2 SVGAGI (reference sequence). The CDR3 coding sequence is TGTGCCAGCAGTCAACAGGGAAACCAGCCCCAGCATTTT. Amino acids: CASSQQGNQPQHF.

This clone was observed a few times. The J gene is TRBJ1-1, the V gene TRBV9; TRBD1 might be the D (6 bases). The CDR3 contains 14 residues. Trimming left V 4 bases short and J 5 bases short, with 15 bases between. The germline V gene has CDR1 SGDLS and CDR2 YYNGEE. CDR3 DNA: TGTGCCAGCAGCCCCCGGGGGGCAGGGACTGAAGCTTTCTTT. Its translation is CASSPRGAGTEAFF.

This rearrangement joins TRBV3-1 (or the pseudogene TRBV3-2) to TRBJ1-1, with a tentative D call TRBD1 (6 bases). Germline V gives CDR1 LGHDT, CDR2 YNNKEL (reference sequence). The CDR3 loop spans 14 amino acids. V was trimmed by 3 bases and J by 1 base, leaving 9 bases between them. CDR3 in amino acids: CASSHPGENTEAFF. CDR3 DNA: TGTGCCAGCAGCCACCCAGGGGAGAACACTGAAGCTTTCTTT.

The rearrangement links TRBV7-2 to TRBJ2-1, with 9 bases lining up with TRBD2. This CDR3 has 16 amino acids. Germline V gives CDR1 SGHTA, CDR2 FQGNSA. The V and J ends lost 4 bases and 2 bases, in that order; junction bases with no gene match: 6. The CDR3 protein is CASSSFLAGTYNEQFF. The CDR3 bases are TGTGCCAGCAGCTCATTTCTAGCGGGAACCTACAATGAGCAGTTCTTC.

The chain recombines TRBV7-8 with TRBJ1-5; 10 bases match TRBD1. Germline CDR1 reads SGHVS; CDR2 reads FQNEAQ. V shed 5 bases and J 5 bases; nucleotides not matched to a gene: 6. The CDR3 is made up of 15 amino acids. The CDR3 bases are TGTGCCAGCAGCCAGGGACAGGGGAGGTATCAGCCCCAGCATTTT. Its translation is CASSQGQGRYQPQHF.

This clone has a handful of counts. The chain has TRBV7-8 and TRBJ2-7; TRBD2 agrees at 11 bases. V lost 2 bases and J lost 7; bases outside the gene matches: 16. Germline CDR1 SGHVS, CDR2 FQNEAQ. This CDR3 has 18 residues. CDR3 sequence reads: CASSLRVAGGPKSIEQYF. For the CDR3, the DNA is TGTGCCAGCAGCTTAAGGGTAGCGGGAGGGCCGAAGAGTATAGAGCAGTACTTC.

The chain employs TRBV3-1 (or the pseudogene TRBV3-2) and TRBJ2-3; 9 positions agree with TRBD2. The CDR3 length is 13 residues. The V and J ends lost 8 bases and 1 base, in that order; junction bases with no gene match: 1. CDR1 is LGHDT, CDR2 YNNKEL, per germline (reference sequence). The CDR3 DNA sequence: TGTGCCAGCCGGACTAGCGGCACAGATACGCAGTATTTT. Translating gives CASRTSGTDTQYF.

The V and J genes are TRBV7-9 and TRBJ1-3; D gene uncertain. The CDR3 covers 15 residues. Germline-derived CDR1 and CDR2 are SEHNR and FQNEAQ (reference sequence). The V end lost 1 base, the J end lost 4 bases, and 11 bases lay between the germline ends. This chain's CDR3 is CASSLGAVEGNTIYF. CDR3 bases: TGTGCCAGCAGCTTAGGAGCGGTGGAGGGAAACACCATATATTTT.

The sample holds one count of this clone. The rearrangement uses TRBV19 and TRBJ1-1, with TRBD1 as a possible D gene (5 bases). The germline V gene has CDR1 LNHDA and CDR2 SQIVND (reference sequence). The CDR3 extends over 17 amino acids. Trimming left V 6 bases short and J 2 bases short, with 22 bases between. Here the CDR3 DNA reads TGTGCCAGTAGCCCCGTCGGGGGGGTCAGGACCAACACTGAAGCTTTCTTT. It yields the protein CASSPVGGVRTNTEAFF.

This clone was seen just once. The V gene is TRBV21-1, the J gene TRBJ2-5; TRBD2, the table's D call, lacks a check against the DNA. TRBV21-1 is noted as a pseudogene. The CDR3 spans 18 residues. CDR3: CASSYRESTSRVQETQYF. The CDR3 region has the DNA TGTGCCAGCAGCTATAGGGAGTCGACTAGCAGGGTTCAAGAGACCCAGTACTTC.

The V gene is TRBV6-2 or TRBV6-3, the J gene TRBJ2-1; weak D call: TRBD1 (5 bases). This CDR3 comprises 16 residues. Germline V lookup: CDR1 MNHEY, CDR2 SVGEGT. Trimming took 4 bases from V and 2 from J, leaving 15 bases between them. CDR3 nucleotide sequence: TGTGCCAGCAGTTTTTATGGAGCAGGGACCTACAATGAGCAGTTCTTC. Residues: CASSFYGAGTYNEQFF.

The chain couples TRBV18 to TRBJ1-2, with D tentatively TRBD1 (6 bases). CDR1 and CDR2 (germline): KGHSH, LQKENI. Trimming took 5 bases from V and 7 from J, leaving 20 bases between them. This CDR3 has 15 amino acids. This CDR3 reads CASSEDSWNYGGYTF. The CDR3 DNA sequence: TGTGCCAGCTCAGAGGACAGCTGGAACTATGGTGGCTACACCTTC.